Presented here are 11 T cell receptor beta chains from one specimen sequenced in a study of blood T cell repertoires in COVID-19. Produced via immunoSEQ multiplex PCR; TCRdb's table is partial and in-frame only. This sample has around 95,000 clones, with 90% found just once. The specimen was peripheral blood. The receptors originated from a middle-aged man with acute or convalescent COVID-19.

The chain carries TRBV18 and TRBJ2-7; tentative D call: TRBD1 (5 bases). This CDR3 comprises 16 residues. Germline lookup yields CDR1 KGHSH and CDR2 LQKENI. Trimming removed 0 bases from V and 3 bases from J, with 15 bases in between. CDR3 DNA sequence: TGTGCCAGCTCACCACCGAGATCCAGGGATATCTACGAGCAGTACTTC. Protein: CASSPPRSRDIYEQYF.

This clone was counted once. The rearrangement joins TRBV9 to TRBJ2-7, with TRBD1 as a possible D gene (5 bases). Germline values: CDR1 SGDLS, CDR2 YYNGEE. The CDR3 is made up of 14 amino acids. V was pared by 4 bases and J by 6 bases, with 17 bases between. This CDR3 is CASSPGRDQSEQYF. In DNA form, the CDR3 reads TGTGCCAGCAGCCCCGGCAGGGATCAGTCCGAGCAGTACTTC.

The CDR3 DNA is TGTGCCAGTAGTACTCAGGGGACCCAAGAGACCCAGTACTTC. Its translation: CASSTQGTQETQYF. J is TRBJ2-5 and V is TRBV19; possibly TRBD1 for D (6 bases). The germline V gene has CDR1 LNHDA and CDR2 SQIVND (reference sequence). The CDR3 runs 14 residues. V dropped 4 bases and J dropped 1 base, with 10 bases sitting between them.

The chain couples TRBV5-1 to TRBJ2-2, with D maybe TRBD1 (5 bases). The CDR3 sequence is 18 residues long. Germline lookup yields CDR1 SGHRS and CDR2 YFSETQ. V was shortened by 3 bases and J by 5 bases, with 23 bases between the two germline ends. The CDR3 DNA follows: TGCGCCAGCAGCTGGGGTCCGTCAGGGCGAGGTGTGACCGGGGAGCTGTTTTTT. Its protein is CASSWGPSGRGVTGELFF.

This chain uses TRBV30 with TRBJ2-3; TRBD2 is a possible D gene (6 bases). V was clipped by 3 bases and J by 1 base, with 11 bases between them. The CDR3 is made up of 14 amino acids. Germline CDR1 GTSNPN, CDR2 SVGIG (reference sequence). This CDR3 reads CAWRAGLGTDTQYF. CDR3 nucleotides: TGTGCCTGGAGGGCGGGACTGGGCACAGATACGCAGTATTTT. The complete variable domain, with remaining parts taken from reference TRBV30 and TRBJ2-3, reads SQTIHQWPATLVQPVGSPLSLECTVEGTSNPNLYWYRQAAGRGLQLLFYSVGIGQISSEVPQNLSASRPQDRQFILSSKKLLLSDSGFYLCAWRAGLGTDTQYFGPGTRLTVL.

The chain carries TRBV12-3 or TRBV12-4 and TRBJ2-7; D is possibly TRBD2 (5 bases). CDR3 length equals 13 residues. Trimming cost V 6 bases and J 10 bases, with 19 bases left between them. The CDR3 coding sequence is TGTGCCAGCAGAGGGAGTACCATCTGGGGTCAGTACTTC. Translating gives CASRGSTIWGQYF.

The rearrangement links TRBV7-2 to TRBJ1-1; D is perhaps TRBD1 (6 bases). Germline V gene data show CDR1 as SGHTA and CDR2 as FQGNSA. The V end was cut by 1 base, the J end by 7 bases, with 16 bases between. The CDR3 spans 15 residues. Written as DNA, the CDR3 is TGTGCCAGCAGCTTAGTAGGAACAGGGTCCCTTGAAGCTTTCTTT. It is translated as CASSLVGTGSLEAFF.

The V call is TRBV5-6, the J call TRBJ2-7; D unresolved. V shed 2 bases and J shed 2 bases, with 11 bases lying between them. This CDR3 region has 14 residues. Germline V CDR1 and CDR2: SGHDT, YYEEEE. CDR3 protein: CASSFSGLTYEQYF. The CDR3 DNA reads as TGTGCCAGCAGCTTTTCAGGTTTAACCTACGAGCAGTACTTC. The full variable domain, completed using reference TRBV5-6 and TRBJ2-7, is DAGVTQSPTHLIKTRGQQVTLRCSPKSGHDTVSWYQQALGQGPQFIFQYYEEEERQRGNFPDRFSGHQFPNYSSELNVNALLLGDSALYLCASSFSGLTYEQYFGPGTRLTVT.

The genes are TRBV7-6 and TRBJ1-6; 9 bases agree with TRBD1. Losses at the gene ends were 5 bases for V and 10 bases for J; bases not matched to a gene: 6. Germline CDR1 is SGHVS and CDR2 is FNYEAQ. The CDR3 has 14 residues. CDR3 DNA: TGTGCCAGCAGCCGACAGGGGGTGGGCTCACCCCTCCACTTT. Its translation is CASSRQGVGSPLHF.

V is TRBV11-3 and J is TRBJ1-1, with 8 bases fitting TRBD1. The germline CDR1 and CDR2 sequences are SGHNT and YENEEA. V lost 5 bases to trimming and J lost 3 bases; unmatched junction nucleotides: 8. The CDR3 consists of 15 residues. The CDR3 sequence is CASSPRQGSDTEAFF. The CDR3 bases are TGTGCCAGCAGCCCACGACAGGGGTCGGACACTGAAGCTTTCTTT.

The chain employs TRBV7-8 and TRBJ1-1, with 7 bases aligning to TRBD1. Trimming at V came to 5 bases and at J to 1 base, leaving 1 base not matched to a gene. The CDR3 spans 13 residues. Germline loops: CDR1 SGHVS, CDR2 FQNEAQ. Here the CDR3 reads CASSPGGNTEAFF. Written as DNA, the CDR3 is TGTGCCAGCAGCCCAGGGGGGAACACTGAAGCTTTCTTT.